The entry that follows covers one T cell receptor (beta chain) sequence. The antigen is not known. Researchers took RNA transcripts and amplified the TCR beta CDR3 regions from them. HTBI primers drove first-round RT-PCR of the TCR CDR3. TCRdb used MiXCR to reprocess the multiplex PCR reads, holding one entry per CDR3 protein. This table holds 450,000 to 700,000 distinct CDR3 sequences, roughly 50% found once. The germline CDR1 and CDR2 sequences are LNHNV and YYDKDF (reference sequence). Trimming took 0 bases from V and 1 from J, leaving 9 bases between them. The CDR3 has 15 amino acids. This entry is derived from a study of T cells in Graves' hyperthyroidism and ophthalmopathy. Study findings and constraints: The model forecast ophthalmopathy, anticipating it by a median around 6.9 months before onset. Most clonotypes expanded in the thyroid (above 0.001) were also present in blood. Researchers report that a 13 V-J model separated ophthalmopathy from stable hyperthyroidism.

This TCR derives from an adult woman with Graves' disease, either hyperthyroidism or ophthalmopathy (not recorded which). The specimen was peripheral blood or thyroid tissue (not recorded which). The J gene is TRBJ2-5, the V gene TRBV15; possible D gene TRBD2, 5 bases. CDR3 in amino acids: CATSRDRGSQETQYF. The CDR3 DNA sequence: TGTGCCACCAGCAGAGATCGAGGGAGCCAAGAGACCCAGTACTTC.